One sample yielded the 22 T cell receptor beta chains listed below, sequenced in a study of control samples from healthy donors and cancer patients. Libraries were prepared by immunoSEQ multiplex PCR; TCRdb keeps only in-frame clonotypes and omits some of them. Of about 200,000 clones listed, 91% are singletons. The sequenced material came from blood. The source is a man aged 25 to 45 in good health.

The chain is built from TRBV23-1 and TRBJ1-1; no clear D. TRBV23-1 is reported as an ORF; its role is uncertain. Trimming took off 4 bases at V and 3 bases at J, with 18 bases between the two ends. The CDR3 runs 16 residues. The CDR3 bases are TGCGCCAGCAGTCCCCGTGGGAGGCCCCTTGACACTGAAGCTTTCTTT. It encodes CASSPRGRPLDTEAFF.

J is TRBJ1-1 and V is TRBV12-2; the D call of TRBD1 is as the table states it, not checked on the DNA. TRBV12-2 is designated a pseudogene. The CDR3 has 16 amino acids. CDR3 sequence (DNA): TGTGCAAGTCGCTTAAAGGCCCTACAGAGGAACACTGAAGCTTTCTTT. Translating gives CASRLKALQRNTEAFF.

This clone was seen only once. This chain uses TRBV11-2 with TRBJ1-1, with 8 bases matching TRBD1. The CDR3 runs 15 residues. The junction had 10 bases not matched to a gene; V was cut back by 3 bases and J by 7 bases. Per germline, CDR1 SGHAT and CDR2 FQNNGV. The CDR3 region is CASSFLGQGQGEAFF. The CDR3 DNA sequence: TGTGCCAGCAGCTTCCTCGGACAGGGACAAGGTGAAGCTTTCTTT.

This chain connects TRBV5-6 to TRBJ2-3, with TRBD1 matching over 7 bases. This CDR3 is 12 amino acids long. The junction had 4 bases not matched to a gene; V was cut back by 5 bases and J by 7 bases. CDR1 is SGHDT and CDR2 is YYEEEE in the germline V gene. In DNA form, the CDR3 reads TGTGCCAGCAGTGCAGGGGGAAATACGCAGTATTTT. It specifies CASSAGGNTQYF. The full variable domain, rest sourced from reference TRBV5-6 and TRBJ2-3, is DAGVTQSPTHLIKTRGQQVTLRCSPKSGHDTVSWYQQALGQGPQFIFQYYEEEERQRGNFPDRFSGHQFPNYSSELNVNALLLGDSALYLCASSAGGNTQYFGPGTRLTVL.

The chain has TRBV10-1 and TRBJ1-5; TRBD1 agrees at 10 bases. Per germline, CDR1 WNHNN and CDR2 SYGVQD (reference sequence). V lost 3 bases, J lost 0 bases, and 5 bases stayed unmatched. This CDR3 spans 17 amino acids. The CDR3 spells CASSDGTGAYSNQPQHF. CDR3 sequence (DNA): TGCGCCAGCAGTGACGGGACAGGGGCTTATAGCAATCAGCCCCAGCATTTT.

The chain carries TRBV6-5 and TRBJ1-1; D ambiguous. Germline V gene data show CDR1 as MNHEY and CDR2 as SVGAGI. The CDR3 runs to 13 residues. V lost 7 bases and J 1 base, leaving 10 bases between the germline ends. The CDR3 coding sequence is TGTGCCAGCAATCCCGCCCCGAACACTGAAGCTTTCTTT. It codes for CASNPAPNTEAFF.

The gene calls are TRBV29-1 and TRBJ2-1, with 11 bases matching TRBD2. The CDR3 is 15 residues long. The V gene end was trimmed by 1 base and the J gene end by 6 bases; junction bases not matched to a gene: 5. Germline CDR1 and CDR2: SQVTM and ANQGSEA. The CDR3 DNA follows: TGCAGCGTTGAAGGGATAGCGGGGGGGCTCAATGAGCAGTTCTTC. Translating it yields CSVEGIAGGLNEQFF.

The chain carries TRBV5-1 and TRBJ1-3; 10 positions match TRBD1. Unmatched junction bases numbered 7, after V lost 0 bases and J lost 4 bases. The germline CDR1 and CDR2 sequences are SGHRS and YFSETQ. The CDR3 is made up of 17 amino acids. The CDR3 is CASSLEGTGVRGNTIYF. CDR3 DNA sequence: TGCGCCAGCAGCTTGGAGGGGACAGGGGTACGGGGAAACACCATATATTTT.

The chain joins TRBV27 to TRBJ1-5, with a weak D call TRBD1 (5 bases). The germline V gene has CDR1 MNHEY and CDR2 SMNVEV (reference sequence). V was shortened by 2 bases and J by 2 bases, with 7 bases between the two germline ends. The CDR3 is 14 residues long. The CDR3 DNA reads TGTGCCAGCAGTTTAGCGGGACGCAATCAGCCCCAGCATTTT. Protein: CASSLAGRNQPQHF.

The CDR3 DNA follows: TGTGCCAGTAGCCTACACGGGAGCAATCAGCCCCAGCATTTT. Its protein product is CASSLHGSNQPQHF. The genes are TRBV19 and TRBJ1-5; D gene ambiguous. Trimming took off 6 bases at V and 1 base at J, with 10 bases between the two ends. Looked up from germline, CDR1 is LNHDA and CDR2 is SQIVND (reference sequence). This CDR3 has 14 amino acids.

This chain uses TRBV12-3 or TRBV12-4 with TRBJ2-1; no clear D gene. V was cut by 2 bases and J by 10 bases, with 12 bases left in between. The CDR3 is made up of 13 amino acids. CDR3 sequence reads: CASSLLMVLEQFF. As DNA, the CDR3 is TGTGCCAGCAGTTTACTAATGGTGCTAGAGCAGTTCTTC.

The gene calls are TRBV7-3 and TRBJ2-5, with D unclear. The germline V and J ends were trimmed by 5 bases and 1 base, with 14 bases remaining between them. CDR3 length: 15 residues. CDR1 is SGHTA, CDR2 FQGTGA, per germline. The CDR3 loop reads CASSPLGRVQETQYF. The CDR3 nucleotides read TGTGCCAGCAGCCCCCTAGGACGGGTCCAAGAGACCCAGTACTTC.

The genes are TRBV6-2 or TRBV6-3 and TRBJ2-7, with D possibly matching TRBD1 (7 bases). The CDR3 totals 14 residues. CDR1 is MNHEY and CDR2 is SVGEGT in the germline V gene. Trimming removed 2 bases at V and 2 bases at J, with 10 bases between. CDR3: CASSYARGAYEQYF. CDR3 in DNA: TGTGCCAGCAGTTACGCCAGGGGGGCCTACGAGCAGTACTTC.

The chain carries TRBV29-1 and TRBJ1-1, with D unclear. Trimming shortened V by 6 bases and J by 6 bases, and 8 bases separated the two germline ends. Germline loops: CDR1 SQVTM, CDR2 ANQGSEA. The CDR3 spans 10 residues. The CDR3 region is CSVGLSEAFF. CDR3 DNA: TGCAGCGTGGGGTTGTCTGAAGCTTTCTTT.

In this sample, this clone turned up once. This chain links TRBV21-1 with TRBJ1-3. TRBV21-1 is tagged as a pseudogene. This CDR3 has 15 residues. CDR3 DNA sequence: TGTGCCAGCAGCAAAGAACGGGTTGCTGGAAACACCATATATTTT. Its translation is CASSKERVAGNTIYF.

V gene TRBV10-3 combines with J gene TRBJ1-5; 7 nucleotides match TRBD1. CDR1 is ENHRY, CDR2 SYGVKD, per germline. With V trimmed by 6 bases and J by 4 bases, 6 bases remained unmatched. The CDR3 is 14 amino acids. DNA of the CDR3: TGTGCCATCAGAGCCGACAGGGAAAATCAGCCCCAGCATTTT. Its protein product is CAIRADRENQPQHF.

V and J are TRBV11-3 and TRBJ1-3, with D maybe TRBD1 (6 bases). Trimming shortened V by 3 bases and J by 16 bases, and 19 bases separated the two germline ends. Germline CDR1 SGHNT, CDR2 YENEEA. This CDR3 region has 13 residues. The CDR3 DNA sequence: TGTGCCAGCAGCTTTTTTCTATCCGGGACAAAGTATTTT. Its translation: CASSFFLSGTKYF.

V is TRBV14 and J is TRBJ1-3; unclear D gene. The CDR3 sequence is 14 residues long. CDR1 is SGHDN, CDR2 FVKESK, per germline. V was clipped by 4 bases and J by 0 bases, with 7 bases between them. The chain's CDR3 is CASSPWFSGNTIYF. The CDR3 DNA follows: TGTGCCAGCAGCCCTTGGTTCTCTGGAAACACCATATATTTT.

The chain carries TRBV27 and TRBJ2-3; 7 nucleotides line up with TRBD1. This CDR3 contains 19 residues. V lost 4 bases, J lost 0 bases, and 16 bases stayed unmatched. Germline-derived CDR1 and CDR2 are MNHEY and SMNVEV (reference sequence). Written as DNA, the CDR3 is TGTGCCAGCAGTTCCAGCCGGGACAGACAATACTCGAGCACAGATACGCAGTATTTT. Amino acids: CASSSSRDRQYSSTDTQYF.

The chain carries TRBV7-9 and TRBJ2-7, with D hard to call. Germline V gene sequence: CDR1 SEHNR, CDR2 FQNEAQ (reference sequence). The CDR3 is 13 amino acids. The ends were cut back, 2 bases at V and 2 bases at J, with 7 bases in the middle. CDR3 nucleotides: TGTGCCAGCAGCTTACCGGCTACCTACGAGCAGTACTTC. It specifies CASSLPATYEQYF.

The chain has TRBV6-5 and TRBJ1-1; D is ambiguous. The germline V gene encodes CDR1 MNHEY and CDR2 SVGAGI. The CDR3 extends over 14 amino acids. V was cut by 5 bases and J by 6 bases, with 16 bases left in between. DNA of the CDR3: TGTGCCAGCAGTCCACAGCAGACGTGGGCTGAAGCTTTCTTT. Its translation: CASSPQQTWAEAFF.

The genes are TRBV9 and TRBJ2-3, with 8 bases aligning to TRBD1. CDR1 and CDR2 from the germline V gene are SGDLS and YYNGEE. The ends lost 0 bases at V and 4 bases at J; junction bases unmatched: 4. This CDR3 comprises 15 residues. CDR3 loop: CASSVGQGKADTQYF. The CDR3 coding sequence is TGTGCCAGCAGCGTAGGACAGGGGAAGGCAGATACGCAGTATTTT.